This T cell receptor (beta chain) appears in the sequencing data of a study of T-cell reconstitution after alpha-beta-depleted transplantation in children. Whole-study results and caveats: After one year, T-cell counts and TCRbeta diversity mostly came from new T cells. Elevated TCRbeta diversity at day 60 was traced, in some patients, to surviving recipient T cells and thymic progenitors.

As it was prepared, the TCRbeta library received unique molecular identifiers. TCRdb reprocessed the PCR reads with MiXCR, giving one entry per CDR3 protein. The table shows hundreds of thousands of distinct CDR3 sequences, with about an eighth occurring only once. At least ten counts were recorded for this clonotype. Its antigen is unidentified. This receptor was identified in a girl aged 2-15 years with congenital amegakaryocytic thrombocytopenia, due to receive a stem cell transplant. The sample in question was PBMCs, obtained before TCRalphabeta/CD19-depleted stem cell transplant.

The CDR3 spells CASSFFGSRSWETQYF. For the CDR3, the DNA is TGTGCCAGCAGCTTTTTTGGTTCGCGGTCCTGGGAGACCCAGTACTTC. The gene calls are TRBV5-6 and TRBJ2-5, with D hard to call. V lost 2 bases and J lost 5, with 19 bases in between. The CDR3 consists of 16 residues. From germline, CDR1 is SGHDT and CDR2 YYEEEE.